This T cell receptor beta chain was sequenced during a study of identical twins. Germline CDR1 MNHNY, CDR2 SVGAGI (reference sequence). This CDR3 comprises 13 residues. V lost 4 bases and J 5 bases, leaving 11 bases between the germline ends. TCRdb re-derived calls from the 5' RACE reads in MiXCR, one entry per CDR3 protein. The table lists 1.5 million to 2 million distinct CDR3 sequences, around a third of them singletons. This clonotype was sampled from a newborn girl in good health. Sequencing input: cord blood. The rearrangement uses TRBV6-6 and TRBJ1-1; D might be TRBD1 (5 bases). The CDR3 DNA reads as TGTGCCAGCAGTTTAGGGGTATGGACTGAAGCTTTCTTT. Amino acids: CASSLGVWTEAFF.